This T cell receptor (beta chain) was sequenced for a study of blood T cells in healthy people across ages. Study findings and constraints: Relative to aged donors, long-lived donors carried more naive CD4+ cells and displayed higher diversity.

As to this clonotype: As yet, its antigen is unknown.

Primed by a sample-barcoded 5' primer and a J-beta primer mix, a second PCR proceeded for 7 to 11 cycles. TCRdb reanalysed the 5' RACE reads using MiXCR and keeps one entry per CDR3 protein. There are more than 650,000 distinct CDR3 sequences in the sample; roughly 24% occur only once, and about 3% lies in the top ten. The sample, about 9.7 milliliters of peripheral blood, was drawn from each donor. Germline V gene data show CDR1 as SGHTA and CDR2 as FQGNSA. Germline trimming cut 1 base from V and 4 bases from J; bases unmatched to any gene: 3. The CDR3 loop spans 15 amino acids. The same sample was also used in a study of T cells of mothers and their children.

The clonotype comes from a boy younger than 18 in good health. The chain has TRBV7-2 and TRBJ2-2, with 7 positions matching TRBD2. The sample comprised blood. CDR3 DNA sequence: TGTGCCAGCAGCTTAGGGGACTACCCCACCGGGGAGCTGTTTTTT. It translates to CASSLGDYPTGELFF.